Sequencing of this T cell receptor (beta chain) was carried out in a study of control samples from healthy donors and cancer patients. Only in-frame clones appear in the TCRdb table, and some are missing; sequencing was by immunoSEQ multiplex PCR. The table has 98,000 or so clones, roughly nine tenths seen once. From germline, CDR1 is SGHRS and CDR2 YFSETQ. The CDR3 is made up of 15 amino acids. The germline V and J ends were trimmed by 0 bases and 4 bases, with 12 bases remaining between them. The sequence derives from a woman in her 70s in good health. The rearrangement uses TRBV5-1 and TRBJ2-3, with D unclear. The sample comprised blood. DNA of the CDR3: TGCGCCAGCAGCTTGGAGTGGAAGGCCGCAGATACGCAGTATTTT. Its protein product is CASSLEWKAADTQYF. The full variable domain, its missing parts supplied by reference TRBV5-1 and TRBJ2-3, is KAGVTQTPRYLIKTRGQQVTLSCSPISGHRSVSWYQQTPGQGLQFLFEYFSETQRNKGNFPGRFSGRQFSNSRSEMNVSTLELGDSALYLCASSLEWKAADTQYFGPGTRLTVL.